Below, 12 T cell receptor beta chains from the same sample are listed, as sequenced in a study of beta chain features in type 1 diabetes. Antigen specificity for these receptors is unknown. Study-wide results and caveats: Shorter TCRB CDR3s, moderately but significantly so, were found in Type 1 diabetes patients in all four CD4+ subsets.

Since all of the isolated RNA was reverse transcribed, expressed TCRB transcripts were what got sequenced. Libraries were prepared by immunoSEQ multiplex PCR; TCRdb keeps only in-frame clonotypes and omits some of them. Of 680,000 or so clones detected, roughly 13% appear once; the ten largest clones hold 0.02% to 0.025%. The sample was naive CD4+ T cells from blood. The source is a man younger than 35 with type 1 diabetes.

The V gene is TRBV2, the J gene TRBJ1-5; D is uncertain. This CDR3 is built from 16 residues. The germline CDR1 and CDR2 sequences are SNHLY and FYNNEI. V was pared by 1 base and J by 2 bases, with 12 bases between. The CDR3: CASSEEGRVGNQPQHF. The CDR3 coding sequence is TGTGCCAGCAGTGAAGAAGGGAGGGTCGGCAATCAGCCCCAGCATTTT.

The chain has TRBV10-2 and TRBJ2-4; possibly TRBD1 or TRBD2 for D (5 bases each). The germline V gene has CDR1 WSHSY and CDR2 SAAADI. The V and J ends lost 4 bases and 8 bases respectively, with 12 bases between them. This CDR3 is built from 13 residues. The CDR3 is CASSAGPEDIQYF. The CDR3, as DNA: TGCGCCAGCAGTGCGGGACCGGAGGACATTCAGTACTTC.

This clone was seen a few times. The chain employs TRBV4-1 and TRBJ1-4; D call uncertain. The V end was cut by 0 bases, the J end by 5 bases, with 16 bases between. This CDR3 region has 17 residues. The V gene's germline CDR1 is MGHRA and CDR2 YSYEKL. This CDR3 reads CASSQDSVGPMNEKLFF. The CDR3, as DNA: TGCGCCAGCAGCCAAGATAGTGTTGGACCCATGAATGAAAAACTGTTTTTT.

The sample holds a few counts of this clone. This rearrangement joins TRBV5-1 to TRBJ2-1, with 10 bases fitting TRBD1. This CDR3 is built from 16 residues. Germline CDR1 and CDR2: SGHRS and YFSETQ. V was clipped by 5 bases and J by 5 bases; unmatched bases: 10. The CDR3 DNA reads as TGCGCCAGCAGTGCTACCATCGGGACAGGGGACAATGAGCAGTTCTTC. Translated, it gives CASSATIGTGDNEQFF.

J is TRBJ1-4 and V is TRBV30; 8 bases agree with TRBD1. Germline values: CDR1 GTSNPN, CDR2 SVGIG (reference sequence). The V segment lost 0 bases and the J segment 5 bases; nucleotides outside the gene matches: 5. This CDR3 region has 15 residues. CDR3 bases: TGTGCCTGGAGTGTACAGGGGGGGACGAATGAAAAACTGTTTTTT. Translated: CAWSVQGGTNEKLFF.

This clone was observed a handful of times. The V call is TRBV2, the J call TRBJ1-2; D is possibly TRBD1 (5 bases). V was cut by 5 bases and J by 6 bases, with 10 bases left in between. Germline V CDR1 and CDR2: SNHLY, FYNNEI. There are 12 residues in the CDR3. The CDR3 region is CASSSGFDGYTF. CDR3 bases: TGTGCCAGCAGTTCAGGGTTCGATGGCTACACCTTC.

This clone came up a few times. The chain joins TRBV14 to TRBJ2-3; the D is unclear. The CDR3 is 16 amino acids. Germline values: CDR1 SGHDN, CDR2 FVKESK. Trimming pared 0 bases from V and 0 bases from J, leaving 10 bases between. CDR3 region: CASSQDPGPSTDTQYF. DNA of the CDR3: TGTGCCAGCAGCCAAGATCCCGGGCCAAGCACAGATACGCAGTATTTT.

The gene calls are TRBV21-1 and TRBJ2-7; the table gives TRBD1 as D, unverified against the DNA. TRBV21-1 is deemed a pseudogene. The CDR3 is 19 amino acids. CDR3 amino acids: CASSKARFPGQGVGYEQYF. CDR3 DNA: TGTGCCAGCAGCAAAGCGAGGTTTCCGGGACAGGGGGTAGGATACGAGCAGTACTTC.

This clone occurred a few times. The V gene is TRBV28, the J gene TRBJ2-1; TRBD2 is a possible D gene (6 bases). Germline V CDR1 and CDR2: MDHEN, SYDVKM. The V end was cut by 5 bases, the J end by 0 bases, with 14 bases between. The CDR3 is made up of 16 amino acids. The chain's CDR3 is CASSPTGRGSYNEQFF. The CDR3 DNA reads TGTGCCAGCAGTCCAACGGGGCGGGGCTCCTACAATGAGCAGTTCTTC.

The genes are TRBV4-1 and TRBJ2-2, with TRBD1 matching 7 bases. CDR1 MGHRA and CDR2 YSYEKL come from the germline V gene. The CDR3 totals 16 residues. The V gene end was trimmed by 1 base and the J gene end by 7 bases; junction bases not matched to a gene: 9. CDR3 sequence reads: CASSQAGTVNNGELFF. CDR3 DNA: TGCGCCAGCAGCCAAGCCGGGACAGTCAATAACGGGGAGCTGTTTTTT.

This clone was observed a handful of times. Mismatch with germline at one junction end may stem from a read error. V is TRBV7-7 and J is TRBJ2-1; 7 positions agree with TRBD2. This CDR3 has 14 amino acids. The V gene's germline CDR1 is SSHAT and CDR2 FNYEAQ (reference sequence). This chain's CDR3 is CASSFPDGGNEQFF. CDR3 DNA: TGTGCTAGCAGCTTCCCCGACGGGGGGAATGAGCAGTTCTTC.

CDR3 nucleotides: TGTGCCAGCAGCTTAATCCAGGAGACAGATACGCAGTATTTT. Its translation is CASSLIQETDTQYF. The V and J genes are TRBV7-9 and TRBJ2-3, with unresolved D. This CDR3 comprises 14 residues. V dropped 2 bases and J dropped 3 bases, with 9 bases sitting between them. Germline V gene sequence: CDR1 SEHNR, CDR2 FQNEAQ (reference sequence).